Below are 5 T cell receptor beta chains sequenced from a single sample in a study of blood T cell repertoires in COVID-19 (dated by TCRdb to about 2020). The library relied on the immunoSEQ multiplex PCR assay. Not all clones reach the TCRdb copy of this immuneACCESS table, which keeps in-frame sequences only. Checked studies attribute under half of the gap to unresolved V genes and leave the rest unexplained. Recorded for this sample are around 230,000 clones; roughly 89% of them occurred a single time. The leading ten clones occupy approximately 4.3% of the sample. Sequencing was carried out using PBMCs or T cells enriched from blood (not recorded which). These receptors were taken from a woman in her twenties or thirties with acute COVID-19.

The chain recombines TRBV19 with TRBJ1-1; D remains ambiguous. V dropped 5 bases and J dropped 4 bases, with 11 bases sitting between them. Per the germline V gene, CDR1 is LNHDA and CDR2 is SQIVND (reference sequence). The length of the CDR3 is 13 residues. In DNA form, the CDR3 reads TGTGCCAGTAGTCTGGCAGTGGCCACTGAAGCTTTCTTT. Its translation is CASSLAVATEAFF.

The chain joins TRBV6-5 to TRBJ2-5, with TRBD1 identical over 7 bases. The CDR3 has 14 amino acids. V shed 6 bases and J 5 bases; nucleotides not matched to a gene: 9. Germline V gives CDR1 MNHEY, CDR2 SVGAGI. Here the CDR3 DNA reads TGTGCCAGCAGCCTAACAGGGGCCGTGGAGACCCAGTACTTC. Translating gives CASSLTGAVETQYF.

This chain joins TRBV2 and TRBJ2-3; tentative D call: TRBD2 (5 bases). The CDR3 runs to 13 residues. With 3 bases removed from V and 5 bases from J, the gap between germline ends came to 9 bases. Germline CDR1 and CDR2: SNHLY and FYNNEI. As DNA, the CDR3 is TGTGCCAGCAGTGACTTCGGGGAAGATACGCAGTATTTT. It encodes CASSDFGEDTQYF. The complete variable domain, with remaining parts taken from reference TRBV2 and TRBJ2-3, reads EPEVTQTPSHQVTQMGQEVILRCVPISNHLYFYWYRQILGQKVEFLVSFYNNEISEKSEIFDDQFSVERPDGSNFTLKIRSTKLEDSAMYFCASSDFGEDTQYFGPGTRLTVL.

The chain is built from TRBV12-3 or TRBV12-4 and TRBJ1-2; unclear D gene. V lost 10 bases to trimming and J lost 3 bases, with 9 bases between them. The CDR3 is 11 amino acids. In nucleotides, the CDR3 is TGTGCCACGCAGTTTGACTATGGCTACACCTTC. Amino acid sequence: CATQFDYGYTF.

V is TRBV10-2 and J is TRBJ2-5; the D gene is possibly TRBD1 (6 bases). Germline loops: CDR1 WSHSY, CDR2 SAAADI. The CDR3 runs to 16 residues. V was clipped by 5 bases and J by 2 bases, with 18 bases between them. CDR3 nucleotides: TGCGCCAGCAGTACCATACAGGGCCCGCTACAAGAGACCCAGTACTTC. The encoded protein is CASSTIQGPLQETQYF.